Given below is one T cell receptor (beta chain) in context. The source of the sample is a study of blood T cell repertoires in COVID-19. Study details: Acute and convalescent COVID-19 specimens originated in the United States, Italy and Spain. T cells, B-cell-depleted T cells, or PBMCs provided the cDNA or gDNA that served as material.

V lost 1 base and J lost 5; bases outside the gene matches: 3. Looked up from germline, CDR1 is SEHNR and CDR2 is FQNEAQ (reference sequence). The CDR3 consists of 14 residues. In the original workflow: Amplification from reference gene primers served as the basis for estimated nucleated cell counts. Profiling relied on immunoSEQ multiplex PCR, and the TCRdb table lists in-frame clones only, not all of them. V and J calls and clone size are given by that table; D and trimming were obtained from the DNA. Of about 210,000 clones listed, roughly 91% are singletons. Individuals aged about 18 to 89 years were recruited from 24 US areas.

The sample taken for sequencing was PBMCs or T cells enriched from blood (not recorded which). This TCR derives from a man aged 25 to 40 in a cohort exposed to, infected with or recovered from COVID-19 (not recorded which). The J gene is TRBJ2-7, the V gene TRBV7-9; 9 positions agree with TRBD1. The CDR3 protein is CASSLEGDRDEQYF. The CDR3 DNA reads TGTGCCAGCAGCTTAGAGGGGGACAGGGACGAGCAGTACTTC.